The source of this T cell receptor beta chain is a study of T cell responses to AZD1222 COVID-19 vaccine. Broader study findings: Among spike-specific TCRs, nearly half reportedly target unmutated variant regions. Repertoires were obtained only post-peak T cell response. A mostly white British donor set with more females was recruited, and clonal diversity was possibly underestimated.

Concerning this clone itself: Antigen specificity is unknown.

The repertoire was sequenced with immunoSEQ multiplex PCR; TCRdb's copy has only in-frame clones and lacks some. The table lists around 100,000 clones, approximately 90% of them singletons, with 2.5% to 3% in the top ten. The CDR3 totals 14 residues. V lost 3 bases to trimming and J lost 3 bases, with 9 bases between them. The germline gives CDR1 SGHRS, CDR2 YFSETQ. V and J are TRBV5-1 and TRBJ1-4; possible D gene TRBD1, 6 bases. The TCR sequence derives from an adult in good health. The specimen comprised peripheral blood, sampled on day 0 of AZD1222 vaccination. The CDR3 DNA follows: TGCGCCAGCAGCTCCGGGGGCCCTAATGAAAAACTGTTTTTT. Translating it yields CASSSGGPNEKLFF.